Below are 28 T cell receptor beta chains sequenced from a single sample in a study of control samples from healthy donors and cancer patients. Generated by immunoSEQ multiplex PCR, the TCRdb table keeps only in-frame clones and is missing some. Here the sample spans some 99,000 clones, approximately 90% being singletons. Material: blood. These receptor sequences come from a woman in her forties or fifties in good health.

This clone was detected only a few times. J is TRBJ2-6 and V is TRBV10-3; D could derive from TRBD1 or TRBD2 (5 bases each). The CDR3 covers 18 residues. V lost 5 bases and J 0 bases, leaving 17 bases between the germline ends. Germline V gene sequence: CDR1 ENHRY, CDR2 SYGVKD. CDR3 in amino acids: CAISPDDSGASGANVLTF. The CDR3 DNA reads as TGTGCCATCAGTCCGGATGACTCCGGGGCCTCTGGGGCCAACGTCCTGACTTTC.

The chain is built from TRBV3-1 (or the pseudogene TRBV3-2) and TRBJ2-1, with D maybe TRBD2 (5 bases). This CDR3 region has 12 residues. CDR1 and CDR2 from the germline V gene are LGHDT and YNNKEL (reference sequence). V lost 1 base, J lost 7 bases, and 5 bases lay in between. CDR3 nucleotide sequence: TGTGCCAGCAGCCAAGGGAGGAATGAGCAGTTCTTC. It encodes CASSQGRNEQFF.

The gene calls are TRBV7-9 and TRBJ1-2; unclear D gene. The CDR3 runs 14 residues. V was shortened by 4 bases and J by 0 bases, with 9 bases between the two germline ends. CDR1 is SEHNR and CDR2 is FQNEAQ in the germline V gene (reference sequence). The CDR3, as DNA: TGTGCCAGCAGCTCCAGGACGCCTAACTATGGCTACACCTTC. Translated: CASSSRTPNYGYTF. Full variable domain (outside the CDR3, taken from reference TRBV7-9 and TRBJ1-2): DTGVSQNPRHKITKRGQNVTFRCDPISEHNRLYWYRQTLGQGPEFLTYFQNEAQLEKSRLLSDRFSAERPKGSFSTLEIQRTEQGDSAMYLCASSSRTPNYGYTFGSGTRLTVV.

As for this clone: A junction boundary mismatches the germline segment, possibly from a read error. The chain has TRBV18 and TRBJ2-7; TRBD1 is a possible D gene (5 bases). The CDR3 runs to 14 residues. CDR1 is KGHSH and CDR2 is LQKENI in the germline V gene. CDR3 loop: CASSPLQETTVLVF. The CDR3 DNA reads TGTGCCAGCTCACCACTACAAGAGACGACAGTACTGGTCTTC.

The V gene is TRBV7-2, the J gene TRBJ1-5; D is perhaps TRBD1 (6 bases). The CDR3 length is 16 residues. CDR1 and CDR2 (germline): SGHTA, FQGNSA. V was cut by 3 bases and J by 2 bases, with 14 bases left in between. In DNA form, the CDR3 reads TGTGCCAGCAGCTTGGCGGGGGCGCGAGGCAATCAGCCCCAGCATTTT. Translated: CASSLAGARGNQPQHF.

The CDR3 nucleotides read TGTGCCAGCAGCTTTCGGGGCCTGACTTACAATGAGCAGTTCTTC. Residues: CASSFRGLTYNEQFF. V gene TRBV5-4 combines with J gene TRBJ2-1; D may match TRBD1 or TRBD2 (5 bases each). Between the trimmed V and J ends, which lost 2 bases and 4 bases, there was a span of 13 bases. The CDR3 is made up of 15 amino acids. The germline CDR1 and CDR2 sequences are SGHNT and YYREEE (reference sequence).

The table lists this clone with a few counts. CDR3 nucleotides: TGCGCCAGCAGCCTGGACAGGGAGAGTTCCTATAATTCACCCCTCCACTTT. The encoded protein is CASSLDRESSYNSPLHF. The rearrangement joins TRBV5-1 to TRBJ1-6; TRBD1 aligns across 8 bases. CDR3 length equals 17 residues. V dropped 4 bases and J dropped 1; count of bases not matched to a gene: 7. Germline V gives CDR1 SGHRS, CDR2 YFSETQ.

This clone showed up just once. V is TRBV15 and J is TRBJ2-5; D perhaps matches TRBD1 (5 bases). The germline V gene encodes CDR1 LNHNV and CDR2 YYDKDF (reference sequence). The length of the CDR3 is 15 residues. The V end was cut by 0 bases, the J end by 5 bases, with 13 bases between. CDR3 in amino acids: CATSRDKGSGETQYF. Written as DNA, the CDR3 is TGTGCCACCAGCAGAGATAAGGGGTCTGGGGAGACCCAGTACTTC.

V usage is TRBV27 and J usage is TRBJ1-1; no clear D gene. Germline V CDR1 and CDR2: MNHEY, SMNVEV (reference sequence). The CDR3 extends over 14 amino acids. V lost 0 bases and J 4 bases, leaving 9 bases between the germline ends. The CDR3 bases are TGTGCCAGCAGTTTATCGGGGTGGGGCACTGAAGCTTTCTTT. Encoded protein: CASSLSGWGTEAFF.

The rearrangement joins TRBV11-2 to TRBJ2-3; D may be TRBD2 (5 bases). Per the germline V gene, CDR1 is SGHAT and CDR2 is FQNNGV. The CDR3 is 13 amino acids. Trimming shortened V by 3 bases and J by 6 bases, and 10 bases separated the two germline ends. The CDR3 nucleotides read TGTGCCAGCAGCTTGGGGAGCAAGGATACGCAGTATTTT. Protein: CASSLGSKDTQYF.

CDR3 amino acids: CASSQDTGTGNNEQFF. CDR3 nucleotide sequence: TGCGCCAGCAGCCAAGACACCGGGACAGGGAACAATGAGCAGTTCTTC. The chain carries TRBV4-1 and TRBJ2-1; the match to TRBD1 covers 9 bases. The CDR3 consists of 16 residues. Germline CDR1 is MGHRA and CDR2 is YSYEKL. V shed 0 bases and J 5 bases; nucleotides not matched to a gene: 5.

The chain joins TRBV5-8 to TRBJ2-1, with TRBD1 as a possible D gene (6 bases). This CDR3 is built from 13 residues. V shed 0 bases and J shed 12 bases, with 13 bases lying between them. From germline, CDR1 is SGHTS and CDR2 YDEGEE. As DNA, the CDR3 is TGTGCCAGCAGCTTGGTGACAGGAATGGGGCAGTTCTTC. Translation gives CASSLVTGMGQFF.

The chain joins TRBV28 to TRBJ2-2, with 8 positions matching TRBD2. J was trimmed by 3 bases and V by 5 bases; bases with no gene match: 2. The CDR3 sequence is 14 residues long. CDR1 and CDR2 from the germline V gene are MDHEN and SYDVKM. The CDR3 sequence: CASSSGGYTGELFF. The CDR3 bases are TGTGCCAGCAGTAGCGGGGGTTACACCGGGGAGCTGTTTTTT.

J is TRBJ1-1 and V is TRBV2, with D possibly being TRBD1 (6 bases). CDR1 is SNHLY, CDR2 FYNNEI, per germline. V lost 8 bases and J 1 base, leaving 11 bases between the germline ends. There are 13 residues in the CDR3. CDR3 nucleotides: TGTGCCAGCCAAGGACAGACGAACACTGAAGCTTTCTTT. Translated, it gives CASQGQTNTEAFF. Full variable domain (missing parts from reference TRBV2 and TRBJ1-1): EPEVTQTPSHQVTQMGQEVILRCVPISNHLYFYWYRQILGQKVEFLVSFYNNEISEKSEIFDDQFSVERPDGSNFTLKIRSTKLEDSAMYFCASQGQTNTEAFFGQGTRLTVV.

This clone was recorded once. The genes are TRBV5-5 and TRBJ2-7; 8 bases align to TRBD1. This CDR3 contains 14 residues. CDR1 SGHKS and CDR2 YYEKEE come from the germline V gene (reference sequence). After removal of 2 bases from V and 1 base from J, the junction contained 2 bases not matched to a gene. The CDR3 DNA sequence: TGTGCCAGCAGCTTCGGACAGGGTTCCTACGAGCAGTACGTC. Protein: CASSFGQGSYEQYV.

This chain links TRBV12-3 or TRBV12-4 with TRBJ1-2; D might be TRBD1 (5 bases). The ends were cut back, 6 bases at V and 5 bases at J, with 10 bases in the middle. This CDR3 has 12 residues. The CDR3 DNA follows: TGTGCCAGCAGCGCCGGGGGGTATGGCTACACCTTC. Protein: CASSAGGYGYTF.

The CDR3 here is CASSQMSGNTIYF. Here the CDR3 DNA reads TGTGCCAGCAGTCAAATGTCTGGAAACACCATATATTTT. V is TRBV2 and J is TRBJ1-3; no definite D call. The CDR3 is made up of 13 amino acids. CDR1 SNHLY and CDR2 FYNNEI come from the germline V gene. Trimming stripped 5 bases from V and 1 base from J, with 6 bases between.

The CDR3 protein is CASSRNKGLTEAFF. DNA for the CDR3: TGTGCCAGCAGTAGAAACAAGGGACTTACTGAAGCTTTCTTT. The J gene is TRBJ1-1, the V gene TRBV3-1 (or the pseudogene TRBV3-2), with D perhaps TRBD1 (5 bases). Germline CDR1 is LGHDT and CDR2 is YNNKEL (reference sequence). With 6 bases removed from V and 5 bases from J, the gap between germline ends came to 16 bases. CDR3 size: 14 residues.

The rearrangement links TRBV11-2 to TRBJ1-2, with unresolved D. There are 15 residues in the CDR3. From germline, CDR1 is SGHAT and CDR2 FQNNGV. Deletions cut 4 bases from V and 4 bases from J, with 16 bases between. CDR3 loop: CASSYRPSPSYGYTF. As DNA, the CDR3 is TGTGCCAGCAGCTATCGACCATCACCTTCCTATGGCTACACCTTC.

V and J are TRBV12-3 or TRBV12-4 and TRBJ2-1; D might be TRBD2 (5 bases). CDR3 length equals 12 residues. The V end was cut by 6 bases, the J end by 8 bases, with 11 bases between. The CDR3 DNA is TGTGCCAGCAGCGGCCTCGGGGATGAGCAGTTCTTC. Its protein is CASSGLGDEQFF.

The chain carries TRBV7-2 and TRBJ2-4, with D possibly being TRBD1 or TRBD2 (5 bases each). The germline V gene encodes CDR1 SGHTA and CDR2 FQGNSA. The length of the CDR3 is 13 residues. Trimming cost V 6 bases and J 4 bases, with 10 bases left between them. For the CDR3, the DNA is TGTGCCAGCAGTGACTGGGGGAAAAACATTCAGTACTTC. Translation: CASSDWGKNIQYF.

The CDR3: CASSQWNVNTEAFF. The CDR3 DNA sequence: TGTGCCAGCAGCCAATGGAATGTGAACACTGAAGCTTTCTTT. The J gene is TRBJ1-1, the V gene TRBV3-1 (or the pseudogene TRBV3-2); D not resolved. This CDR3 spans 14 amino acids. V was clipped by 2 bases and J by 0 bases, with 7 bases between them. The germline CDR1 and CDR2 sequences are LGHDT and YNNKEL (reference sequence).

The chain joins TRBV7-8 to TRBJ2-7, with D perhaps being TRBD1 or TRBD2 (5 bases each). In germline, CDR1 is SGHVS, CDR2 FQNEAQ. This CDR3 has 15 residues. V was cut by 5 bases and J by 9 bases, with 23 bases left in between. CDR3 sequence: CASSPEGPFIGRQYF. CDR3 DNA: TGTGCCAGCAGCCCCGAGGGACCATTCATCGGTCGGCAGTACTTC.

V is TRBV11-2 and J is TRBJ2-1; 9 bases agree with TRBD2. Germline V gene lookup returns CDR1 SGHAT and CDR2 FQNNGV. This CDR3 contains 19 residues. J was trimmed by 0 bases and V by 1 base; bases with no gene match: 10. CDR3 DNA sequence: TGTGCCAGCAGCTTAGGGACAATAGCGGGGGCCAGCTCCTACAATGAGCAGTTCTTC. This gives the protein CASSLGTIAGASSYNEQFF.

This clone was detected a few times. This chain joins TRBV30 and TRBJ1-5, with D maybe TRBD1 (5 bases). CDR1 GTSNPN and CDR2 SVGIG come from the germline V gene (reference sequence). V gave up 2 bases and J gave up 3 bases, with 17 bases separating them. This CDR3 has 16 amino acids. The CDR3 reads CAWSPSDRTTNQPQHF. CDR3 DNA: TGTGCCTGGAGTCCTTCAGACAGAACTACCAATCAGCCCCAGCATTTT.

The V and J genes are TRBV7-2 and TRBJ1-3, with D uncertain. Trimming removed 2 bases at V and 0 bases at J, with 8 bases between. Germline CDR1 reads SGHTA; CDR2 reads FQGNSA. The CDR3 contains 15 residues. Here the CDR3 reads CASSLFQNSGNTIYF. The CDR3 DNA reads as TGTGCCAGCAGCTTATTTCAAAACTCTGGAAACACCATATATTTT.

This sequence joins TRBV7-9 and TRBJ1-2, with D perhaps matching TRBD1 (6 bases). Per the germline V gene, CDR1 is SEHNR and CDR2 is FQNEAQ (reference sequence). The CDR3 runs 12 residues. The ends were cut back, 2 bases at V and 8 bases at J, with 9 bases in the middle. This CDR3 is CASSLSRGGYTF. CDR3 in DNA: TGTGCCAGCAGCTTAAGCAGGGGCGGCTACACCTTC.

This sequence joins TRBV20-1 and TRBJ2-1; 7 bases are a match to TRBD2. Germline assignment: CDR1 DFQATT and CDR2 SNEGSKA (reference sequence). The length of the CDR3 is 11 residues. V gave up 7 bases and J gave up 7 bases; unmatched junction bases: 4. The CDR3 DNA reads as TGCAGTGGGGGGGGAGAGAATGAGCAGTTCTTC. Translating gives CSGGGENEQFF.